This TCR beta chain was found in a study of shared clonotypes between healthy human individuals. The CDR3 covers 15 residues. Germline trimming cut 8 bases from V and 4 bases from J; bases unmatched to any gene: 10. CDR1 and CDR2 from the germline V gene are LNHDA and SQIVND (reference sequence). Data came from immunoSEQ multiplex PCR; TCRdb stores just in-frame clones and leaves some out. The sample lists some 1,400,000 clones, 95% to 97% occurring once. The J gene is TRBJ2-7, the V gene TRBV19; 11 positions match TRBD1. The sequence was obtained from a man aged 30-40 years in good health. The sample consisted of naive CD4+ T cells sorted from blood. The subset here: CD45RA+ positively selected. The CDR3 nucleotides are TGTGCCAGTTCTCGGTGGACAGGGGGCATATACGAGCAGTACTTC. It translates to CASSRWTGGIYEQYF.